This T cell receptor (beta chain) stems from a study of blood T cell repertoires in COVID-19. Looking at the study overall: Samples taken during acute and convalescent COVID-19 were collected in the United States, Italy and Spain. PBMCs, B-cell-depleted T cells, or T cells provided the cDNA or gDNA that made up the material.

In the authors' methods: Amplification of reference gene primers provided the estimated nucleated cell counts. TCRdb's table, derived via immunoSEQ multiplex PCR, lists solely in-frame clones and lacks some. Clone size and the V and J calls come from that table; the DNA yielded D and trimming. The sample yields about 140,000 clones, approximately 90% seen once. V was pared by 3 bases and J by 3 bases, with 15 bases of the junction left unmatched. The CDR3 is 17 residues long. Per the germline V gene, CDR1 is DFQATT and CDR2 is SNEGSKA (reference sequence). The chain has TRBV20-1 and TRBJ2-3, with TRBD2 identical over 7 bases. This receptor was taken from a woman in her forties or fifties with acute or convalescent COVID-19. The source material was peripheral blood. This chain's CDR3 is CSASRTKMAGVTDTQYF. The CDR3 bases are TGCAGTGCTAGTCGTACGAAGATGGCGGGAGTAACAGATACGCAGTATTTT.